This is a list of T cell receptor beta chains from one sample in a study of T cell responses to AZD1222 COVID-19 vaccine. The method was immunoSEQ multiplex PCR; TCRdb's version includes in-frame clones alone and lacks a portion of them. The sample includes over 50,000 clones, approximately 84% of them seen just once. This material consisted of peripheral blood, taken on day 0 of AZD1222 vaccination. These receptors were obtained from an adult in good health. Both conserved end residues are part of each CDR3. The D gene is left open where the match is weak. Size is stated for part of the rows, as once, few or many counts, or as a class when the clone is expanded.

clone size | D gene | J gene | V gene | CDR3 protein | CDR3 DNA
. | . | TRBJ1-2 | TRBV29-1 | CSVEERQSDGYTF | TGCAGCGTTGAAGAAAGGCAGAGTGATGGCTACACCTTC
. | . | TRBJ2-1 | TRBV7-8 | CASSARGRLGEQFF | TGTGCCAGCAGCGCCCGAGGGAGGTTAGGTGAGCAGTTCTTC
. | . | TRBJ1-1 | TRBV11-3 | CASSLDESVGAFF | TGTGCCAGCAGCTTAGATGAATCCGTTGGGGCTTTCTTT
. | TRBD1 | TRBJ1-2 | TRBV19 | CASSPQQGPLDGYTF | TGTGCCAGTAGTCCGCAACAGGGGCCCCTCGATGGCTACACCTTC
. | TRBD2 | TRBJ2-7 | TRBV7-9 | CASSFDRHSLAGGEQYF | TGTGCCAGCAGCTTCGACAGACATTCTCTAGCGGGAGGCGAGCAGTACTTC
. | TRBD2 | TRBJ2-1 | TRBV4-1 | CASSSGRLAGVNEQFF | TGCGCCAGCAGCTCCGGAAGACTAGCGGGAGTAAATGAGCAGTTCTTC
. | . | TRBJ1-4 | TRBV5-1 | CASSLGTDNNEKLFF | TGCGCCAGCAGCTTGGGGACAGACAATAATGAAAAACTGTTTTTT
. | . | TRBJ2-5 | TRBV6-2/TRBV6-3 | CASSSQVESGETQYF | TGTGCCAGCAGCTCTCAGGTGGAGTCGGGAGAGACCCAGTACTTC
. | TRBD1 | TRBJ1-6 | TRBV6-6 | CASRRPPGTENSPLHF | TGTGCCAGCAGACGCCCTCCCGGGACAGAGAATTCACCCCTCCACTTT
once | . | TRBJ1-2 | TRBV27 | CASRRGVEANYGYTF | TGTGCCAGCAGGCGCGGGGTCGAAGCTAACTATGGCTACACCTTC
. | TRBD1 | TRBJ2-2 | TRBV11-2 | CASSFTGGATGELFF | TGTGCCAGCAGTTTTACAGGGGGCGCGACCGGGGAGCTGTTTTTT
. | . | TRBJ1-2 | TRBV18 | CASSFSEGGSPTHGYTF | TGTGCCAGCTCCTTCAGCGAGGGGGGCAGCCCCACTCATGGCTACACCTTC
. | . | TRBJ2-2 | TRBV11-3 | CASKATHGTGELFF | TGTGCCAGCAAGGCTACCCATGGCACCGGGGAGCTGTTTTTT
. | TRBD1 | TRBJ2-2 | TRBV18 | CASSRQQGNHMAGELFF | TGTGCCAGCTCACGACAACAGGGGAACCACATGGCCGGGGAGCTGTTTTTT
. | . | TRBJ2-3 | TRBV5-1 | CASSLVGQGRTDTQYF | TGCGCCAGCAGCTTGGTTGGTCAGGGGCGGACAGATACGCAGTATTTT
. | . | TRBJ1-5 | TRBV21-1 | CASSPNPRAGTGGWQPQHF | TGTGCCAGCAGCCCTAATCCCCGAGCGGGGACAGGAGGATGGCAGCCCCAGCATTTT
few | TRBD2 | TRBJ2-6 | TRBV3-1/TRBV3-2 | CASSALAGDSGANVLTF | TGTGCCAGCAGCGCCCTAGCGGGAGACTCTGGGGCCAACGTCCTGACTTTC
. | . | TRBJ1-4 | TRBV9 | CASSASSTNEKLFF | TGTGCCAGCAGCGCCAGCTCAACTAATGAAAAACTGTTTTTT
once | . | TRBJ2-3 | TRBV6-5 | CASSRGFSSTDTQYF | TGTGCCAGCAGCCGGGGCTTTTCAAGCACAGATACGCAGTATTTT
. | TRBD2 | TRBJ2-1 | TRBV28 | CATRTLAGAGEQFF | TGTGCCACTAGAACTCTAGCGGGAGCGGGTGAGCAGTTCTTC
. | . | TRBJ1-3 | TRBV21-1 | CASSNPSVNSGNTIYF | TGTGCCAGCAGCAACCCTTCGGTAAACTCTGGAAACACCATATATTTT
once | . | TRBJ1-2 | TRBV5-1 | CASSPAGRAYGYTF | TGCGCCAGCAGCCCCGCGGGCAGGGCCTATGGCTACACCTTC
. | . | TRBJ2-7 | TRBV4-1 | CASSHAGSYEQYF | TGCGCCAGCAGCCACGCAGGGTCCTACGAGCAGTACTTC
. | TRBD1 | TRBJ1-2 | TRBV10-2 | CASRRQAQGGHNYGYTF | TGCGCCAGCAGACGACAGGCCCAAGGGGGCCATAACTATGGCTACACCTTC
. | . | TRBJ1-2 | TRBV29-1 | CSAVTGHGYTF | TGCAGCGCAGTGACAGGACATGGCTACACCTTC
once | . | TRBJ1-2 | TRBV6-5 | CASSSRGISGYTF | TGTGCCAGCAGTAGTAGAGGGATAAGTGGCTACACCTTC
. | . | TRBJ2-1 | TRBV5-1 | CASSAEGLYNEQFF | TGCGCCAGCAGCGCAGAGGGGCTGTACAATGAGCAGTTCTTC